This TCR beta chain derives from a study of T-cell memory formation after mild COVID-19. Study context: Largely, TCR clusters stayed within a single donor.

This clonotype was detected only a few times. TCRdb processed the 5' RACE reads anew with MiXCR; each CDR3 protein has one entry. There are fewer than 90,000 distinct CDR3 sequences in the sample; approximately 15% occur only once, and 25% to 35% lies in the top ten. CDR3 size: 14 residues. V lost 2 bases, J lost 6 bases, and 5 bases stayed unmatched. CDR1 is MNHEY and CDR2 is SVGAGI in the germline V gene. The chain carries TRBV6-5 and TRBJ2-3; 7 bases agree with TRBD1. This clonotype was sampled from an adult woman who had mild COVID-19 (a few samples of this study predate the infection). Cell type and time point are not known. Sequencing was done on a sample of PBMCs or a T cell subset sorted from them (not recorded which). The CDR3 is CASSYIGGDDTQYF. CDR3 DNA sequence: TGTGCCAGCAGTTACATAGGGGGCGACGATACGCAGTATTTT.